A single sample is the source of the 22 T cell receptor beta chains below, sequenced in a study of OX40 agonist ivuxolimab in advanced cancers. Repertoires were generated with immunoSEQ multiplex PCR, while TCRdb's copy carries only in-frame clones and drops some. The data hold about 18,000 clones, with about 70% observed a single time. Sequenced material: CD4+ or CD8+ T cells sorted from blood, taken in a trial of the OX40 agonist ivuxolimab. These receptors were obtained from an adult with an advanced solid tumor such as melanoma, head and neck, liver or kidney cancer.

This rearrangement joins TRBV2 to TRBJ1-1, with D hard to call. CDR1 SNHLY and CDR2 FYNNEI come from the germline V gene. Trimming took 5 bases from V and 6 from J, leaving 16 bases between them. The CDR3 consists of 14 residues. The DNA of the CDR3 is TGTGCCAGCAGTTACACCGGAGCAAACCCTGAAGCTTTCTTT. This encodes CASSYTGANPEAFF.

This clone appeared a few times. This chain connects TRBV5-6 to TRBJ2-7, with TRBD1 matching over 9 bases. The CDR3 covers 12 residues. Germline assignment: CDR1 SGHDT and CDR2 YYEEEE. After removal of 4 bases from V and 7 bases from J, the junction contained 3 bases not matched to a gene. The CDR3 DNA follows: TGTGCCAGCAGCCGCGGGACAGGGGAGCAGTACTTC. Protein: CASSRGTGEQYF.

This chain joins TRBV27 and TRBJ1-2, with 8 bases identical to TRBD1. Unmatched junction bases numbered 2, after V lost 4 bases and J lost 4 bases. Germline V gives CDR1 MNHEY, CDR2 SMNVEV (reference sequence). The CDR3 length is 13 residues. The CDR3 loop is CASSYRGAYGYTF. The CDR3 DNA follows: TGTGCCAGCAGTTACAGGGGGGCCTATGGCTACACCTTC.

The gene calls are TRBV27 and TRBJ2-1, with D maybe TRBD2 (5 bases). The ends were cut back, 5 bases at V and 10 bases at J, with 12 bases in the middle. The CDR3 is 12 residues long. Per germline, CDR1 MNHEY and CDR2 SMNVEV (reference sequence). The CDR3 loop reads CASSPSGSEQFF. The CDR3, as DNA: TGTGCCAGCAGTCCCTCTGGGAGCGAGCAGTTCTTC.

J is TRBJ2-7 and V is TRBV5-6; the D gene is possibly TRBD2 (6 bases). The CDR3 runs 13 residues. V lost 1 base and J lost 6, with 11 bases in between. From germline, CDR1 is SGHDT and CDR2 YYEEEE. Here the CDR3 DNA reads TGTGCCAGCAGCTTGAGCGGGTCCGCCGAGCAGTACTTC. Protein sequence: CASSLSGSAEQYF.

The V gene is TRBV12-5, the J gene TRBJ2-7; the match to TRBD1 covers 10 bases. Losses at the gene ends were 5 bases for V and 2 bases for J; bases not matched to a gene: 6. This CDR3 has 15 residues. Germline CDR1 reads LGHNT; CDR2 reads FRNRAP. Here the CDR3 reads CASGPGTGEAYEQYF. The CDR3 DNA reads as TGTGCTAGTGGTCCTGGGACAGGGGAAGCCTACGAGCAGTACTTC.

The gene calls are TRBV9 and TRBJ2-2, with 8 bases aligning to TRBD2. The CDR3 spans 15 residues. The J segment lost 6 bases and the V segment lost 3 bases, leaving 7 bases of the junction unmatched. CDR1 and CDR2 (germline): SGDLS, YYNGEE. CDR3 sequence (DNA): TGTGCCAGCAGCGCCAGCGGGAGTTTCCCCGGGGAGCTGTTTTTT. Its translation: CASSASGSFPGELFF. The whole variable domain, filled in from reference TRBV9 and TRBJ2-2, reads DSGVTQTPKHLITATGQRVTLRCSPRSGDLSVYWYQQSLDQGLQFLIQYYNGEERAKGNILERFSAQQFPDLHSELNLSSLELGDSALYFCASSASGSFPGELFFGEGSRLTVL.

The V and J genes are TRBV27 and TRBJ2-2; D ambiguous. CDR3 length: 14 amino acids. The V end was cut by 5 bases, the J end by 5 bases, with 12 bases between. The germline V gene has CDR1 MNHEY and CDR2 SMNVEV (reference sequence). CDR3 protein: CASSRGIRTGELFF. CDR3 coding DNA: TGTGCCAGCAGTCGTGGGATTCGGACCGGGGAGCTGTTTTTT.

This clone was detected a few times. The rearrangement links TRBV15 to TRBJ2-7, with D perhaps TRBD2 (6 bases). CDR3 size: 16 residues. The germline V gene encodes CDR1 LNHNV and CDR2 YYDKDF (reference sequence). The germline V and J ends were trimmed by 5 bases and 1 base, with 18 bases remaining between them. In nucleotides, the CDR3 is TGTGCCACCAGCGCCGTCGGGCGGGACGGGTCCTACGAGCAGTACTTC. Its protein is CATSAVGRDGSYEQYF. Together with reference TRBV15 and TRBJ2-7, the CDR3 gives the full variable domain: DAMVIQNPRYQVTQFGKPVTLSCSQTLNHNVMYWYQQKSSQAPKLLFHYYDKDFNNEADTPDNFQSRRPNTSFCFLDIRSPGLGDTAMYLCATSAVGRDGSYEQYFGPGTRLTVT.

The genes are TRBV30 and TRBJ1-6; 7 bases align to TRBD1. V dropped 3 bases and J dropped 5; count of bases not matched to a gene: 10. The CDR3 is 16 amino acids. Germline lookup yields CDR1 GTSNPN and CDR2 SVGIG (reference sequence). The CDR3 reads CAWSALSTGNNSPLHF. As DNA, the CDR3 is TGTGCCTGGAGCGCCCTTTCGACAGGGAATAATTCACCCCTCCACTTT.

The gene calls are TRBV2 and TRBJ1-4, with TRBD1 matching over 7 bases. CDR1 and CDR2 from the germline V gene are SNHLY and FYNNEI. The CDR3 totals 17 residues. Unmatched junction bases numbered 16, after V lost 9 bases and J lost 3 bases. As DNA, the CDR3 is TGTGCCAGTTCAGAAGGGGGCAGGCGCCTCGCTAATGAAAAACTGTTTTTT. Its protein is CASSEGGRRLANEKLFF. The full variable domain, its missing parts supplied by reference TRBV2 and TRBJ1-4, is EPEVTQTPSHQVTQMGQEVILRCVPISNHLYFYWYRQILGQKVEFLVSFYNNEISEKSEIFDDQFSVERPDGSNFTLKIRSTKLEDSAMYFCASSEGGRRLANEKLFFGSGTQLSVL.

This chain links TRBV7-9 with TRBJ2-7, with 8 bases matching TRBD2. Germline CDR1 is SEHNR and CDR2 is FQNEAQ (reference sequence). CDR3 length: 14 residues. The junction had 6 bases not matched to a gene; V was cut back by 5 bases and J by 3 bases. The CDR3 loop is CASSESGSIYEQYF. The CDR3, as DNA: TGTGCCAGCAGCGAAAGCGGGAGCATCTACGAGCAGTACTTC.

V usage is TRBV27 and J usage is TRBJ2-2; D not resolved. V gave up 4 bases and J gave up 0 bases, with 15 bases separating them. The CDR3 length is 17 residues. The germline gives CDR1 MNHEY, CDR2 SMNVEV (reference sequence). In DNA, the CDR3 is TGTGCCAGCAGTTCCCCCCGCCTAGTTTCGAACACCGGGGAGCTGTTTTTT. It yields the protein CASSSPRLVSNTGELFF.

This clone is a singleton in its sample. J is TRBJ2-1 and V is TRBV30; D gene ambiguous. This CDR3 comprises 12 residues. Germline V gene lookup returns CDR1 GTSNPN and CDR2 SVGIG (reference sequence). V was trimmed by 4 bases and J by 7 bases, leaving 11 bases between them. The CDR3 nucleotides read TGTGCCTGGAATCTAGGGATGAATGAGCAGTTCTTC. Translation gives CAWNLGMNEQFF.

This clone appeared a few times. The chain links TRBV30 to TRBJ2-1; a possible D gene is TRBD1 (6 bases). Trimming took 1 base from V and 4 from J, leaving 8 bases between them. Germline V gene sequence: CDR1 GTSNPN, CDR2 SVGIG (reference sequence). This CDR3 has 13 amino acids. This chain's CDR3 is CAWSEQGYNEQFF. The CDR3, as DNA: TGTGCCTGGAGTGAGCAGGGGTACAATGAGCAGTTCTTC.

The CDR3 DNA is TGTGCCACCCGGAGGGAGTCTAGCGCCTACGAGCAGTACTTC. This gives the protein CATRRESSAYEQYF. The chain has TRBV6-5 and TRBJ2-7, with TRBD2 as a possible D gene (6 bases). The CDR3 sequence is 14 residues long. The germline gives CDR1 MNHEY, CDR2 SVGAGI. Trimming removed 10 bases from V and 2 bases from J, with 18 bases in between.

The chain has TRBV5-4 and TRBJ1-5, with 7 bases that match TRBD1. The V gene end was trimmed by 2 bases and the J gene end by 1 base; junction bases not matched to a gene: 0. Germline CDR1 is SGHNT and CDR2 is YYREEE (reference sequence). This CDR3 spans 14 amino acids. The CDR3 sequence is CASSLQGSNQPQHF. CDR3 nucleotides: TGTGCCAGCAGCTTACAGGGGAGCAATCAGCCCCAGCATTTT.

This clone was seen a single time. J is TRBJ2-7 and V is TRBV7-8; tentatively, D is TRBD1 or TRBD2 (5 bases each). V lost 1 base to trimming and J lost 2 bases, with 15 bases between them. The CDR3 length is 16 residues. Germline CDR1 is SGHVS and CDR2 is FQNEAQ. The CDR3 DNA is TGTGCCAGCAGCTTAGGGGACCACAGCCTACCCTACGAGCAGTACTTC. It yields the protein CASSLGDHSLPYEQYF.

CDR3 DNA sequence: TGTGCCAGCAGCCCAACAGCGGGGGACTTTCGGGAGCAGTTCTTC. Its protein product is CASSPTAGDFREQFF. The J gene is TRBJ2-1, the V gene TRBV5-4, with TRBD2 matching 8 bases. The germline V gene has CDR1 SGHNT and CDR2 YYREEE (reference sequence). CDR3 length: 15 residues. Trimming cost V 4 bases and J 10 bases; bases outside gene matches: 13.

This clone was counted only a few times. The chain recombines TRBV4-1 with TRBJ1-6; D ambiguous. The CDR3 spans 13 residues. The germline gives CDR1 MGHRA, CDR2 YSYEKL. Trimming left V 0 bases short and J 8 bases short, with 5 bases between. CDR3 loop: CASSQDPDSPLHF. The CDR3 DNA reads as TGCGCCAGCAGCCAAGATCCGGATTCACCCCTCCACTTT.

Points on this clone: At one end, the junction sequence differs from germline, possibly due to a read error. The CDR3 coding sequence is TGTGCCAGCAGTCTCACTAGCTACCATGAGCAGTTCTTC. This encodes CASSLTSYHEQFF. This chain uses TRBV27 with TRBJ2-1; tentative D call: TRBD2 (6 bases). Looked up from germline, CDR1 is MNHEY and CDR2 is SMNVEV (reference sequence). The CDR3 extends over 13 amino acids.

This clone showed up just a few times. The chain is built from TRBV27 and TRBJ2-7; TRBD2 matches 13 bases. The CDR3 loop spans 15 amino acids. The germline gives CDR1 MNHEY, CDR2 SMNVEV (reference sequence). V was pared by 6 bases and J by 4 bases, with 6 bases of the junction left unmatched. The CDR3 here is CASRPGLAGQYEQYF. The CDR3 nucleotides read TGTGCCAGCAGGCCGGGACTAGCGGGACAGTACGAGCAGTACTTC.